This T cell receptor beta chain was documented in a study of blood T cell repertoires in COVID-19. Study context: Whether acute or convalescent, the COVID-19 samples came from the United States, Italy and Spain. T cells, B-cell-depleted T cells, or PBMCs provided the cDNA or gDNA that served as material.

With V trimmed by 3 bases and J by 5 bases, 4 bases remained unmatched. The CDR3 contains 13 residues. In germline, CDR1 is KGHSH, CDR2 LQKENI. Clones were sequenced by immunoSEQ multiplex PCR, and TCRdb holds only the in-frame ones, with some missing. The table shows fewer than 250,000 clones, with 75% to 90% occurring only once. The origin of this receptor is a woman in her 70s with active or convalescent COVID-19. Sequences were obtained from peripheral blood. The V gene is TRBV18, the J gene TRBJ2-7; 7 nucleotides align to TRBD2. This CDR3 reads CASSPRGGDEQYF. CDR3 DNA: TGTGCCAGCTCACCCCGGGGAGGGGACGAGCAGTACTTC.